The source of this T cell receptor (beta chain) is a study of T cells in women clearing cervical HPV infection. Study-level information: Cases' blood sampling followed lesion detection by median approximately 150 days (90 to 200). Overall study findings and caveats: TRBV6-7 abundance was lower in cases than controls (around 0.1% versus 0.15%). T-cell numbers per sample were unknown and may explain richness differences. CIN3+ cases had significantly higher TCR repertoire richness than controls, but evenness did not differ.

V trimming: 2 bases; J trimming: 5 bases; junction bases outside the gene matches: 3. This CDR3 comprises 14 residues. Germline V gene sequence: CDR1 SGHAT, CDR2 FQNNGV. Remarks on this clone: What it binds is not known. The read terminates 3 residues ahead of where the CDR3 ends, so the germline J gene completes it.

Sequencing used immunoSEQ multiplex PCR; TCRdb keeps in-frame clones, though not all of them. Its listing shows 20,000 to 25,000 clones. V is TRBV11-2 and J is TRBJ2-3; 8 bases match TRBD1. Sequenced material: blood buffy coat. The TCR was taken from a woman between 18 and 70 years old with a cervical HPV16 infection that either progressed to CIN3+ or cleared (not recorded which). CDR3 DNA, as far as it was read: TGTGCCAGCAGCTTAACAGGGGGTGGAGATACG. Its translation: CASSLTGGGDT. The whole CDR3 reads CASSLTGGGDTQYF.